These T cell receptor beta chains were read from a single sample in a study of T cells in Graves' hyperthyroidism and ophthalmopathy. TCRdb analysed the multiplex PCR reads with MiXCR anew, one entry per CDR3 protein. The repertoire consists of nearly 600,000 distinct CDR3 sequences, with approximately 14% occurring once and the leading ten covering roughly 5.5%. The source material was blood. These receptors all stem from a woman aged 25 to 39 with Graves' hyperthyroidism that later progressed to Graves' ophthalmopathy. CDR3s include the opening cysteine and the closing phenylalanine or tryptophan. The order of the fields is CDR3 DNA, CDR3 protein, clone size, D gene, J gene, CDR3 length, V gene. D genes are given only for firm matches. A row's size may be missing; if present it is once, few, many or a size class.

CDR3 DNA: TGTGCCAGCCGAGGGAACGACTACCAAGAGACCCAGTACTTC
CDR3 protein: CASRGNDYQETQYF
clone size: few
D gene: .
J gene: TRBJ2-5
CDR3 length: 14
V gene: TRBV28

CDR3 DNA: TGCGCCAGCAGCCCCCGGACAGGGCTCCACGAGCAGTACTTC
CDR3 protein: CASSPRTGLHEQYF
clone size: many
D gene: TRBD1
J gene: TRBJ2-7
CDR3 length: 14
V gene: TRBV4-1

CDR3 DNA: TGTGCCAGCAGACCCGGGACTAGCGGGAGGGCGTGGGATACGCAGTATTTT
CDR3 protein: CASRPGTSGRAWDTQYF
clone size: many
D gene: TRBD2
J gene: TRBJ2-3
CDR3 length: 17
V gene: TRBV12-3/TRBV12-4

CDR3 DNA: TGTGCCAGCAGCCAAGCTCGACAGGTCCCGAACACTGAAGCTTTCTTT
CDR3 protein: CASSQARQVPNTEAFF
clone size: many
D gene: .
J gene: TRBJ1-1
CDR3 length: 16
V gene: TRBV14

CDR3 DNA: TGTGCCAGCAGCCCAAAGACAGGGCGCACAGATACGCAGTATTTT
CDR3 protein: CASSPKTGRTDTQYF
clone size: .
D gene: TRBD1
J gene: TRBJ2-3
CDR3 length: 15
V gene: TRBV7-9

CDR3 DNA: TGTGCCACCAGTGACTCGACAGGGATTGGGGGGACAGCTTTCTTT
CDR3 protein: CATSDSTGIGGTAFF
clone size: many
D gene: TRBD1
J gene: TRBJ1-1
CDR3 length: 15
V gene: TRBV24-1

CDR3 DNA: TGTGCCAGCAGCTTAGTCAGCAGGACTTTGTACAATGAGCAGTTCTTC
CDR3 protein: CASSLVSRTLYNEQFF
clone size: many
D gene: .
J gene: TRBJ2-1
CDR3 length: 16
V gene: TRBV13

CDR3 DNA: TGTGCCAGCAGCCAATCGGGGGGGAATCAGCCCCAGCATTTT
CDR3 protein: CASSQSGGNQPQHF
clone size: many
D gene: .
J gene: TRBJ1-5
CDR3 length: 14
V gene: TRBV16

CDR3 DNA: TGCAGTGCACGGGACACCCCTTCGGGCTACGAGCAGTACTTC
CDR3 protein: CSARDTPSGYEQYF
clone size: .
D gene: .
J gene: TRBJ2-7
CDR3 length: 14
V gene: TRBV20-1

CDR3 DNA: TGTGCCACCAGCAGCGACCGGACAGGCGTCTCCTACGAGCAGTACTTC
CDR3 protein: CATSSDRTGVSYEQYF
clone size: many
D gene: TRBD1
J gene: TRBJ2-7
CDR3 length: 16
V gene: TRBV15

CDR3 DNA: TGTGCCAGCACTTTACGACTAGCGGGACCTGTTGGCACCGGGGAGCTGTTTTTT
CDR3 protein: CASTLRLAGPVGTGELFF
clone size: many
D gene: TRBD2
J gene: TRBJ2-2
CDR3 length: 18
V gene: TRBV6-2/TRBV6-3

CDR3 DNA: TGTGCCAGCAGTTTATGCAGGGGGACCTACGAGCAGTACTTC
CDR3 protein: CASSLCRGTYEQYF
clone size: .
D gene: TRBD1
J gene: TRBJ2-7
CDR3 length: 14
V gene: TRBV27

CDR3 DNA: TGTGCTAGTGGTTTGGTCCTTGGCCCTTCCTACAATGAGCAGTTCTTC
CDR3 protein: CASGLVLGPSYNEQFF
clone size: many
D gene: .
J gene: TRBJ2-1
CDR3 length: 16
V gene: TRBV12-5

CDR3 DNA: TGTGCCAGCAGTAACGGACTAGCGGGAAGGCCGAGAGAGCAGTTCTTC
CDR3 protein: CASSNGLAGRPREQFF
clone size: many
D gene: TRBD2
J gene: TRBJ2-1
CDR3 length: 16
V gene: TRBV7-9

CDR3 DNA: TGTGCCAGCAGCTCCGGACAGGTTATGTGGAATTCACCCCTCCACTTT
CDR3 protein: CASSSGQVMWNSPLHF
clone size: many
D gene: TRBD1
J gene: TRBJ1-6
CDR3 length: 16
V gene: TRBV7-2

CDR3 DNA: TGTGCCAGCCGGCAGCCGGACAGGGACTACACCTTC
CDR3 protein: CASRQPDRDYTF
clone size: many
D gene: TRBD1
J gene: TRBJ1-2
CDR3 length: 12
V gene: TRBV28

CDR3 DNA: TGCAGTGCCATGGCAGAGCCTAACTCTGGCTACACCTTC
CDR3 protein: CSAMAEPNSGYTF
clone size: many
D gene: .
J gene: TRBJ1-2
CDR3 length: 13
V gene: TRBV20-1

CDR3 DNA: TGTGCCAGCAGTGAAGTTCGGGTTACGCAGTATTTT
CDR3 protein: CASSEVRVTQYF
clone size: many
D gene: .
J gene: TRBJ2-3
CDR3 length: 12
V gene: TRBV2

CDR3 DNA: TGTGCCATCGGTGAGGACAGAGATCAAGAGACCCAGTACTTC
CDR3 protein: CAIGEDRDQETQYF
clone size: few
D gene: .
J gene: TRBJ2-5
CDR3 length: 14
V gene: TRBV10-3

CDR3 DNA: TGTGCCAGCAGCGTCGGACTAGCGGGAGACAATGAGCAGTACTTC
CDR3 protein: CASSVGLAGDNEQYF
clone size: .
D gene: TRBD2
J gene: TRBJ2-7
CDR3 length: 15
V gene: TRBV9

CDR3 DNA: TGCAGTGCTCCGGGACAGGGGGCAGACGAGCAGTTCTTC
CDR3 protein: CSAPGQGADEQFF
clone size: many
D gene: TRBD1
J gene: TRBJ2-1
CDR3 length: 13
V gene: TRBV20-1

CDR3 DNA: TGTGCCAGCAGTTACGCGACTTGGGGTGGCTACACCTTC
CDR3 protein: CASSYATWGGYTF
clone size: many
D gene: .
J gene: TRBJ1-2
CDR3 length: 13
V gene: TRBV6-5

CDR3 DNA: TGTGCCAGTAGTACCCCCTTTAGCGGGAGGGCCTCGGATGAGCAGTTCTTC
CDR3 protein: CASSTPFSGRASDEQFF
clone size: few
D gene: TRBD2
J gene: TRBJ2-1
CDR3 length: 17
V gene: TRBV19